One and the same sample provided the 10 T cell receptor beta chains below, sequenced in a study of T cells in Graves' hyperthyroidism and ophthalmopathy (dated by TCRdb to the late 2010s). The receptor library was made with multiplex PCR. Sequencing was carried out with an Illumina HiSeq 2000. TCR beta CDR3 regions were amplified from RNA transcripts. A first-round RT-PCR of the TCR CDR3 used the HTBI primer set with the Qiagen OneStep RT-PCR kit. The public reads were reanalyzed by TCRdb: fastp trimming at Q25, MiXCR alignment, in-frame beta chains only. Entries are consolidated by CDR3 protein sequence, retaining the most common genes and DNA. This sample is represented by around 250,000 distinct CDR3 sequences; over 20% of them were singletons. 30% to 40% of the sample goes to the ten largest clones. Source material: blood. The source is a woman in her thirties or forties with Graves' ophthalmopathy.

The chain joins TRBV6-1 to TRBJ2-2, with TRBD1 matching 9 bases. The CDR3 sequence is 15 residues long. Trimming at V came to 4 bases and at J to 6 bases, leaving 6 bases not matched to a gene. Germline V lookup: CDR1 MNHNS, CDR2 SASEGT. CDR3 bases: TGTGCCAGCAGTGGGACAGGGGTTAAGGCCGGGGAGCTGTTTTTT. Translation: CASSGTGVKAGELFF.

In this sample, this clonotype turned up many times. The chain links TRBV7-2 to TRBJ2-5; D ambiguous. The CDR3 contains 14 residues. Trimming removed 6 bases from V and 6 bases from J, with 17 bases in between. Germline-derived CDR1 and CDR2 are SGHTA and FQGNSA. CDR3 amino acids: CASSTATGLKTQYF. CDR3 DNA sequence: TGTGCCAGCAGTACCGCTACCGGTTTAAAGACCCAGTACTTC.

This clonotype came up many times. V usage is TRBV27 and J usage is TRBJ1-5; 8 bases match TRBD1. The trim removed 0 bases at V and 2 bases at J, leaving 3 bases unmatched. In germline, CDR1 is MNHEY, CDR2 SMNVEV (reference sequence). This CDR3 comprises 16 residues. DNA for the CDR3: TGTGCCAGCAGTTTATCGAAGACAGGGGGCAATCAGCCCCAGCATTTT. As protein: CASSLSKTGGNQPQHF.

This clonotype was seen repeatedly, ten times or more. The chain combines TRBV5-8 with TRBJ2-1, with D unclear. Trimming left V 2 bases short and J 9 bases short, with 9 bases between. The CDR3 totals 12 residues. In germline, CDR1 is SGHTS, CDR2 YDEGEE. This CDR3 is CASSLVAAEQFF. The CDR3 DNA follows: TGTGCCAGCAGCTTAGTCGCTGCTGAGCAGTTCTTC.

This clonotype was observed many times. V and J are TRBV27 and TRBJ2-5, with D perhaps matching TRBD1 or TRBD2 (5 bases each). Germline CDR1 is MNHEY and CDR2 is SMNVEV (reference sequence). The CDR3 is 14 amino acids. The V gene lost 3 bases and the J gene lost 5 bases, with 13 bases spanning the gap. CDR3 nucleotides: TGTGCCAGCAGTTTTCGGGGCAGGGTGGAGACCCAGTACTTC. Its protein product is CASSFRGRVETQYF.

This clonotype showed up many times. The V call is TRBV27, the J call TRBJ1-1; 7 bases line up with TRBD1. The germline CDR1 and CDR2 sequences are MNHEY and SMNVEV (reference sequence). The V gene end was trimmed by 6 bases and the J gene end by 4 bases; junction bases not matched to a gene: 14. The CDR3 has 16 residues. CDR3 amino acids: CASRSLKTGATTEAFF. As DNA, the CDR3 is TGTGCCAGCAGATCCTTGAAAACAGGGGCGACCACTGAAGCTTTCTTT.

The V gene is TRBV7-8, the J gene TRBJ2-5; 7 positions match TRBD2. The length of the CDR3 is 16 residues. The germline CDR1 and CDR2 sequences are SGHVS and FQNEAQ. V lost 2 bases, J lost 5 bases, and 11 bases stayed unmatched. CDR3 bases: TGTGCCAGCAGCTTAAGACCGGGAATCGGGAGGGAGACCCAGTACTTC. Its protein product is CASSLRPGIGRETQYF. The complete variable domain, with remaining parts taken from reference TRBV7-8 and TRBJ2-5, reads GAGVSQSPRYKVAKRGQDVALRCDPISGHVSLFWYQQALGQGPEFLTYFQNEAQLDKSGLPSDRFFAERPEGSVSTLKIQRTQQEDSAVYLCASSLRPGIGRETQYFGPGTRLLVL.

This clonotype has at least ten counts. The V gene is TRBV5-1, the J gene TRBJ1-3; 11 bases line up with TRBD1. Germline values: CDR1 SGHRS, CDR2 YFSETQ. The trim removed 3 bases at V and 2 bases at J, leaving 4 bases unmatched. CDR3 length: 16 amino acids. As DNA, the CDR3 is TGCGCCAGCAGCTCAAGGACAGGGGGCACTGGAAACACCATATATTTT. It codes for CASSSRTGGTGNTIYF.

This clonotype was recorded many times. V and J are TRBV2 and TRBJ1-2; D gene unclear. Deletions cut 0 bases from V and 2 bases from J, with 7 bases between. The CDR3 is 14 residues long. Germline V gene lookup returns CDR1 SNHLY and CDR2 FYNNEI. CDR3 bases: TGTGCCAGCAGTGAAGCGGCGAAAAACTATGGCTACACCTTC. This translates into CASSEAAKNYGYTF.

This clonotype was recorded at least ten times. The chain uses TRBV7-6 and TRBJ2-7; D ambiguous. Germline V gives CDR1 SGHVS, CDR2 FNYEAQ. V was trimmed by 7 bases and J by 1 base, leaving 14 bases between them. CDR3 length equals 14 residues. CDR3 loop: CASNSGSRSYEQYF. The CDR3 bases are TGTGCCAGCAACTCCGGTAGTCGATCCTACGAGCAGTACTTC.